The 20 T cell receptor beta chains in this list originate from one sample, sequenced in a study of blood T cell repertoires in COVID-19. Sequencing was performed with immunoSEQ multiplex PCR; in TCRdb, only in-frame clones are kept and a portion is missing. The sample has over 55,000 clones, 87% seen once. Sequencing used peripheral blood. The source of these receptors is a man aged 50-59 years with active COVID-19.

This chain joins TRBV28 and TRBJ2-6; D not resolved. Trimming stripped 3 bases from V and 5 bases from J, with 5 bases between. Germline lookup yields CDR1 MDHEN and CDR2 SYDVKM. The CDR3 is 13 residues long. The CDR3 nucleotides read TGTGCCAGCAGTTTCATCCGGGCCAACGTCCTGACTTTC. Translated: CASSFIRANVLTF.

This clone has at least ten counts. V usage is TRBV2 and J usage is TRBJ1-5; unclear D gene. The V and J ends lost 7 bases and 6 bases respectively, with 13 bases between them. This CDR3 is built from 13 residues. Germline values: CDR1 SNHLY, CDR2 FYNNEI. The CDR3: CASKQEEGQPQHF. The CDR3 DNA sequence: TGTGCCAGCAAGCAGGAGGAGGGTCAGCCCCAGCATTTT.

The chain employs TRBV6-4 and TRBJ2-1, with TRBD2 matching over 9 bases. The J segment lost 10 bases and the V segment lost 1 base, leaving 2 bases of the junction unmatched. The V gene's germline CDR1 is MRHNA and CDR2 SNTAGT. This CDR3 contains 13 residues. This chain's CDR3 is CASSDFLAGEQFF. DNA of the CDR3: TGTGCCAGCAGTGACTTCCTAGCGGGGGAGCAGTTCTTC.

The chain is built from TRBV7-2 and TRBJ2-3, with 8 bases identical to TRBD2. The CDR3 is 15 residues long. The germline V gene encodes CDR1 SGHTA and CDR2 FQGNSA. V was pared by 3 bases and J by 4 bases, with 6 bases of the junction left unmatched. The CDR3 region is CASSFVPGGSDTQYF. The CDR3 coding sequence is TGTGCCAGCAGCTTTGTTCCGGGAGGGTCAGATACGCAGTATTTT.

As concerns this clone: The identical CDR3 is also encoded by other nucleotide sequences in the sample. V usage is TRBV12-3 or TRBV12-4 and J usage is TRBJ2-7, with 7 positions matching TRBD1. The CDR3 spans 13 residues. J lost 5 bases, V lost 1 base, and 2 bases had no gene match. Written as DNA, the CDR3 is TGTGCCAGCAGTTTAGGACAGGGCCACGAGCAGTACTTC. It codes for CASSLGQGHEQYF.

This clone was detected only once. CDR3 region: CASSLLDRYGYTF. The CDR3 DNA follows: TGTGCCAGCAGCCTTCTCGACAGGTATGGCTACACCTTC. The V call is TRBV28, the J call TRBJ1-2; TRBD1 is a possible D gene (6 bases). CDR1 MDHEN and CDR2 SYDVKM come from the germline V gene. The CDR3 length is 13 residues. Trimming pared 6 bases from V and 5 bases from J, leaving 13 bases between.

DNA for the CDR3: TGTGCCAGTAGTTCCTCCGGGCGGGACAGGGGCCGTCCGGGGGCTTTCTTT. It translates to CASSSSGRDRGRPGAFF. The chain joins TRBV19 to TRBJ1-1; 10 bases are shared with TRBD1. The CDR3 has 17 amino acids. J was trimmed by 11 bases and V by 5 bases; bases with no gene match: 20. Per germline, CDR1 LNHDA and CDR2 SQIVND (reference sequence).

The J gene is TRBJ2-7, the V gene TRBV9; TRBD2 aligns across 8 bases. Looked up from germline, CDR1 is SGDLS and CDR2 is YYNGEE. V shed 3 bases and J 5 bases; nucleotides not matched to a gene: 16. This CDR3 has 17 amino acids. This chain's CDR3 is CASSGLGLASSVHEQYF. The CDR3 DNA reads as TGTGCCAGCAGCGGACTAGGACTAGCTTCTTCAGTCCACGAGCAGTACTTC.

This chain uses TRBV7-9 with TRBJ2-7; 10 bases match TRBD1. Per the germline V gene, CDR1 is SEHNR and CDR2 is FQNEAQ (reference sequence). J lost 5 bases, V lost 4 bases, and 5 bases had no gene match. This CDR3 has 14 amino acids. The CDR3 sequence: CASSWGQGSNEQYF. CDR3 nucleotide sequence: TGTGCCAGCAGCTGGGGACAGGGGAGCAACGAGCAGTACTTC.

The chain couples TRBV5-4 to TRBJ2-3, with 7 bases fitting TRBD2. Losses at the gene ends were 5 bases for V and 0 bases for J; bases not matched to a gene: 6. The germline V gene has CDR1 SGHNT and CDR2 YYREEE (reference sequence). CDR3 length: 15 amino acids. The CDR3 sequence: CASRPAAGSTDTQYF. CDR3 DNA sequence: TGTGCCAGCAGGCCTGCAGCGGGGAGCACAGATACGCAGTATTTT.

A single count supports this clone. V and J are TRBV6-2 or TRBV6-3 and TRBJ1-5, with 7 bases fitting TRBD1. J lost 2 bases, V lost 4 bases, and 2 bases had no gene match. The CDR3 extends over 14 amino acids. Germline assignment: CDR1 MNHEY and CDR2 SVGEGT. CDR3 in DNA: TGTGCCAGCAGTTCAACAGGGGGCAATCAGCCCCAGCATTTT. As protein: CASSSTGGNQPQHF.

V usage is TRBV5-1 and J usage is TRBJ1-1; 7 bases fit TRBD1. The CDR3 totals 15 residues. The junction had 4 bases not matched to a gene; V was cut back by 0 bases and J by 2 bases. Germline values: CDR1 SGHRS, CDR2 YFSETQ. CDR3 coding DNA: TGCGCCAGCAGCTTGGTGGCAGGGGGAAACACTGAAGCTTTCTTT. It yields the protein CASSLVAGGNTEAFF.

The J gene is TRBJ2-7, the V gene TRBV7-2; TRBD1 matches 8 bases. Germline CDR1 SGHTA, CDR2 FQGNSA. This CDR3 comprises 14 residues. The trim removed 5 bases at V and 4 bases at J, leaving 7 bases unmatched. The DNA for the CDR3 is TGTGCCAGCAGCCCCCGGACAGGGACTTACGAGCAGTACTTC. Amino acids: CASSPRTGTYEQYF.

This clone occurred a few times. The chain couples TRBV29-1 to TRBJ2-1; 15 bases match TRBD2. The J segment lost 7 bases and the V segment lost 7 bases, leaving 2 bases of the junction unmatched. This CDR3 comprises 13 residues. Germline V gene lookup returns CDR1 SQVTM and CDR2 ANQGSEA. Here the CDR3 DNA reads TGCAGCGGGGGACTAGCGGGAGGAAATGAGCAGTTCTTC. Translated, it gives CSGGLAGGNEQFF.

This chain links TRBV7-9 with TRBJ2-1; TRBD2 matches at 9 bases. This CDR3 is 16 amino acids long. CDR1 and CDR2 from the germline V gene are SEHNR and FQNEAQ (reference sequence). Germline trimming cut 1 base from V and 0 bases from J; bases unmatched to any gene: 1. In DNA form, the CDR3 reads TGTGCCAGCAGCTTAGTTAGCGGGAGCTCCTACAATGAGCAGTTCTTC. Protein: CASSLVSGSSYNEQFF.

The V gene is TRBV27, the J gene TRBJ1-2; maybe TRBD1 (5 bases). This CDR3 spans 14 amino acids. Trimming took 4 bases from V and 0 from J, leaving 9 bases between them. The germline V gene has CDR1 MNHEY and CDR2 SMNVEV (reference sequence). The CDR3 region has the DNA TGTGCCAGCAGTTCCTCAGGGTCTAACTATGGCTACACCTTC. Protein: CASSSSGSNYGYTF.

This clone appeared once. The V call is TRBV11-2, the J call TRBJ2-3; a weak D match, TRBD1 (6 bases). This CDR3 has 18 amino acids. V was cut by 2 bases and J by 0 bases, with 18 bases left in between. CDR1 is SGHAT and CDR2 is FQNNGV in the germline V gene. The CDR3 reads CASSLWITGLPSTDTQYF. The CDR3 DNA is TGTGCCAGCAGCTTATGGATTACAGGGTTACCTAGCACAGATACGCAGTATTTT.

The chain has TRBV5-6 and TRBJ1-2; perhaps TRBD1 as D (6 bases). Germline V lookup: CDR1 SGHDT, CDR2 YYEEEE. The ends were cut back, 0 bases at V and 3 bases at J, with 6 bases in the middle. This CDR3 is 13 amino acids long. The CDR3 loop is CASSLAGDYGYTF. CDR3 bases: TGTGCCAGCAGCTTGGCAGGGGACTATGGCTACACCTTC.

This rearrangement joins TRBV24-1 to TRBJ2-1, with 11 bases identical to TRBD1. CDR3 length equals 15 residues. Germline V gene sequence: CDR1 KGHDR, CDR2 SFDVKD. V shed 9 bases, J shed 1 base, and the junction held 4 bases outside the gene matches. The DNA for the CDR3 is TGTGCCACCTCCGGGACAGGGGGGTCCTACAATGAGCAGTTCTTC. This sequence encodes CATSGTGGSYNEQFF.

The CDR3 DNA is TGTGCCAGCAGTCCACCGGATCAGCCCCAGCATTTT. Protein: CASSPPDQPQHF. V and J are TRBV12-3 or TRBV12-4 and TRBJ1-5; no clear D gene. The CDR3 contains 12 residues. V was pared by 5 bases and J by 5 bases, with 7 bases between.